Listed below are T cell receptor beta chains from one sample, sequenced in a study of T cell repertoires in cytomegalovirus infection. No antigens are known for them. Using its own MiXCR run on the reads, TCRdb lists one record per CDR3 protein. Here the sample spans under 850,000 distinct CDR3 sequences, around 32% being singletons. Sequencing used cultured PBMCs, obtained from culture after CMV antigen stimulation. These receptors were collected from a human donor in good health (CMV status not recorded). Some clones in this sample may be carry-over from other donors' samples. CDR3s include the opening cysteine and the closing phenylalanine or tryptophan. The order of the fields is D gene, J gene, V gene, clone size, CDR3 DNA, CDR3 protein. D genes are given only for firm matches. Size values are once, few and many counts, or a class for expanded clones, and some rows have none.

d_call: TRBD2; j_call: TRBJ2-3; v_call: TRBV15; clone_size: .; cdr3_nt: TGTGCCACCGGGGGGGTAATCAGCACAGATACGCAGTATTTT; cdr3_aa: CATGGVISTDTQYF
d_call: .; j_call: TRBJ1-4; v_call: TRBV7-6; clone_size: .; cdr3_nt: TGTGCCAGCAGCCCAGGAATGAATGAAAAACTGTTTTTT; cdr3_aa: CASSPGMNEKLFF
d_call: TRBD2; j_call: TRBJ2-7; v_call: TRBV6-2/TRBV6-3; clone_size: few; cdr3_nt: TGTGCCAGCAGTTCTAGCGGGAGAGGTCCATACGAGCAGTACTTC; cdr3_aa: CASSSSGRGPYEQYF
d_call: .; j_call: TRBJ1-3; v_call: TRBV12-3/TRBV12-4; clone_size: .; cdr3_nt: TGTGCCAGCAGTTTAGGGAACCCGCAGCACTTT; cdr3_aa: CASSLGNPQHF
d_call: TRBD1; j_call: TRBJ1-5; v_call: TRBV12-3/TRBV12-4; clone_size: few; cdr3_nt: TGTGCCAGCAGTGAGACAGGGGATCTCGGCAATCAGCCCCAGCATTTT; cdr3_aa: CASSETGDLGNQPQHF
d_call: .; j_call: TRBJ1-1; v_call: TRBV7-6; clone_size: few; cdr3_nt: TGTGCCAGCAGCTTTTGGTCCCGTGGGGAAGCTTTCTTT; cdr3_aa: CASSFWSRGEAFF
d_call: .; j_call: TRBJ1-4; v_call: TRBV6-1; clone_size: .; cdr3_nt: TGTGCCGGCCATCTTGCAGTGACTAATGAAAAACTGTTTTTT; cdr3_aa: CAGHLAVTNEKLFF
d_call: TRBD2; j_call: TRBJ2-1; v_call: TRBV7-2; clone_size: many; cdr3_nt: TGTGCCAGCAGCTACGGGAGGTATGAGCAGTTCTTC; cdr3_aa: CASSYGRYEQFF
d_call: .; j_call: TRBJ1-2; v_call: TRBV12-3/TRBV12-4; clone_size: .; cdr3_nt: TGTGCCAGCAGTCATCTACTATACTATGGCTACACCTTC; cdr3_aa: CASSHLLYYGYTF
d_call: TRBD1; j_call: TRBJ1-1; v_call: TRBV18; clone_size: few; cdr3_nt: TGTGCCAGCTCACCAATTAAGGCAGGGGGTTCGTACACTGAAGCTTTCTTT; cdr3_aa: CASSPIKAGGSYTEAFF
d_call: .; j_call: TRBJ1-2; v_call: TRBV19; clone_size: few; cdr3_nt: TGTGCCAGTAGTACCCCAGGGAAGAGCTATGGCTACACCTTC; cdr3_aa: CASSTPGKSYGYTF
d_call: TRBD2; j_call: TRBJ2-1; v_call: TRBV4-2; clone_size: .; cdr3_nt: TGTGCCAGCAGCCAAGGGACTAGCGGGGGGAGTTATGAGCAGTTCTTC; cdr3_aa: CASSQGTSGGSYEQFF
d_call: .; j_call: TRBJ2-3; v_call: TRBV7-2; clone_size: many; cdr3_nt: TGTGCCAGCACCCCAGGGGGCACAGATACGCAGTATTTT; cdr3_aa: CASTPGGTDTQYF
d_call: TRBD1; j_call: TRBJ1-2; v_call: TRBV7-9; clone_size: few; cdr3_nt: TGTGCCAGCAGCGCAGATACAGGGGCCTATGGCTACACCTTC; cdr3_aa: CASSADTGAYGYTF
d_call: .; j_call: TRBJ1-1; v_call: TRBV10-3; clone_size: few; cdr3_nt: TGTGCCATCGGGGGCAGGGACACTGAAGCTTTCTTT; cdr3_aa: CAIGGRDTEAFF
d_call: .; j_call: TRBJ2-5; v_call: TRBV6-5; clone_size: .; cdr3_nt: TGTGCCAGCAGTTACTCAGGTCAGGCGGAGACCCAGTACTTC; cdr3_aa: CASSYSGQAETQYF
d_call: .; j_call: TRBJ1-6; v_call: TRBV3-1; clone_size: .; cdr3_nt: TGTGCCAGCAGCCTAGGGACGGCGTCGGCGGATTCACCCCTCCACTTT; cdr3_aa: CASSLGTASADSPLHF
d_call: .; j_call: TRBJ1-5; v_call: TRBV7-9; clone_size: few; cdr3_nt: TGTGCCAGCAGCTTAGGGACCCTCCCTTATAGCAATCAGCCCCAGCATTTT; cdr3_aa: CASSLGTLPYSNQPQHF
d_call: TRBD1; j_call: TRBJ2-7; v_call: TRBV7-6; clone_size: many; cdr3_nt: TGTGCCAGCAGCCACGGACAGGGGGGCTACGAGCAGTACTTC; cdr3_aa: CASSHGQGGYEQYF
d_call: .; j_call: TRBJ1-2; v_call: TRBV5-1; clone_size: .; cdr3_nt: TGCGCCAGCAGCTCGCTCTTTCTGACGGACTATGGCTACACCTTC; cdr3_aa: CASSSLFLTDYGYTF
d_call: TRBD1; j_call: TRBJ2-2; v_call: TRBV7-2; clone_size: .; cdr3_nt: TGTGCCAGCAGCTTCCCCATAACAGGGGGTACCGGGGAGCTGTTTTTT; cdr3_aa: CASSFPITGGTGELFF
d_call: .; j_call: TRBJ1-3; v_call: TRBV23-1; clone_size: few; cdr3_nt: TGCGCCAGCAGTCAACATCCCACAGGGCACAGAAACACCATATATTTT; cdr3_aa: CASSQHPTGHRNTIYF
d_call: .; j_call: TRBJ1-1; v_call: TRBV20-1; clone_size: .; cdr3_nt: TGCAGTGCTAGTCTGGCGGGGTTGGGCACTGAAGCTTTCTTT; cdr3_aa: CSASLAGLGTEAFF
d_call: .; j_call: TRBJ1-6; v_call: TRBV10-3; clone_size: .; cdr3_nt: TGTGCCATCAGTGAGGTTAGCTCACCCCTCCACTTT; cdr3_aa: CAISEVSSPLHF
d_call: .; j_call: TRBJ2-7; v_call: TRBV10-3; clone_size: .; cdr3_nt: TGTGCCATCAGTGGACGGGGGCCTACCTACGAGCAGTACTTC; cdr3_aa: CAISGRGPTYEQYF
d_call: TRBD2; j_call: TRBJ2-1; v_call: TRBV20-1; clone_size: .; cdr3_nt: TGCAGTGCTAGATCGTCTAGCGGGGGTTACAATGAGCAGTTCTTC; cdr3_aa: CSARSSSGGYNEQFF
d_call: .; j_call: TRBJ1-1; v_call: TRBV6-1; clone_size: .; cdr3_nt: TGTGCCAGCTTTGGGGGGATGAACACTGAAGCTTTCTTT; cdr3_aa: CASFGGMNTEAFF
d_call: TRBD2; j_call: TRBJ2-5; v_call: TRBV9; clone_size: few; cdr3_nt: TGTGCCAGCAGCGTCCGGGGGGGCCAGTCAGAGACCCAGTACTTC; cdr3_aa: CASSVRGGQSETQYF
d_call: .; j_call: TRBJ2-7; v_call: TRBV19; clone_size: .; cdr3_nt: TGTGCCAGTAGTAATGGACCGGGTGTCGGCAGGTACTTC; cdr3_aa: CASSNGPGVGRYF
d_call: TRBD2; j_call: TRBJ2-5; v_call: TRBV20-1; clone_size: .; cdr3_nt: TGCAGTGCTAGAGTAGCGGGAGCACCGGGAGAGACCCAGTACTTC; cdr3_aa: CSARVAGAPGETQYF
d_call: .; j_call: TRBJ1-4; v_call: TRBV9; clone_size: .; cdr3_nt: TGTGCCAGCAGCGTAGGACTGGCCCAAGGTGAAAAACTGTTTTTT; cdr3_aa: CASSVGLAQGEKLFF
d_call: TRBD2; j_call: TRBJ2-1; v_call: TRBV6-1; clone_size: few; cdr3_nt: TGTGCCAGCATGGGACTAGCGGGGGGGCTTGAGCAGTTCTTC; cdr3_aa: CASMGLAGGLEQFF
d_call: .; j_call: TRBJ2-7; v_call: TRBV7-6; clone_size: .; cdr3_nt: TGTGCCAGCATCCAGGAGTCTGGGCACTACGAGCAGTACTTC; cdr3_aa: CASIQESGHYEQYF
d_call: .; j_call: TRBJ2-1; v_call: TRBV7-8; clone_size: .; cdr3_nt: TGTGCCAGCAGCCCAGGGGGACTAACCTACAATGAGCAGTTCTTC; cdr3_aa: CASSPGGLTYNEQFF
d_call: .; j_call: TRBJ2-1; v_call: TRBV7-9; clone_size: few; cdr3_nt: TGTGCCAGCAGCTCACCAGGTCAGGGCAGGTTTGGGCAGTTCTTC; cdr3_aa: CASSSPGQGRFGQFF
d_call: .; j_call: TRBJ1-6; v_call: TRBV27; clone_size: few; cdr3_nt: TGTGCCAGCGGACTCCCGGGGGAATACAATTCACCCCTCCACTTT; cdr3_aa: CASGLPGEYNSPLHF
d_call: .; j_call: TRBJ1-5; v_call: TRBV11-3; clone_size: few; cdr3_nt: TGTGCCAGCAGCTCCCCTAACACGACAACCGGGATGGGCCAAGGCAATCAGCCCCAGCATTTT; cdr3_aa: CASSSPNTTTGMGQGNQPQHF
d_call: .; j_call: TRBJ2-7; v_call: TRBV7-9; clone_size: .; cdr3_nt: TGTGCCAGCAGCTACGACTCCCCCTACGAGCAGTACTTC; cdr3_aa: CASSYDSPYEQYF
d_call: TRBD1; j_call: TRBJ2-7; v_call: TRBV12-3/TRBV12-4; clone_size: .; cdr3_nt: TGTGCCAGCAGCCCCGGCCGGGACAGGGTCTTCCCGGAGCAGTACTTC; cdr3_aa: CASSPGRDRVFPEQYF
d_call: .; j_call: TRBJ2-7; v_call: TRBV6-1; clone_size: .; cdr3_nt: TGTGCCAGCAGAAACCGGGACACCTCCTACGAGCAGTACTTC; cdr3_aa: CASRNRDTSYEQYF
d_call: .; j_call: TRBJ2-7; v_call: TRBV6-1; clone_size: .; cdr3_nt: TGTGCCAGCAGTGAACTGAGGGCTCCAATACCCTACGAGCAGTACTTC; cdr3_aa: CASSELRAPIPYEQYF
d_call: .; j_call: TRBJ1-2; v_call: TRBV28; clone_size: .; cdr3_nt: TGTGCCAGCAGATACAGCTATGGCTACACCTTC; cdr3_aa: CASRYSYGYTF
d_call: TRBD1; j_call: TRBJ1-5; v_call: TRBV18; clone_size: few; cdr3_nt: TGTGCCAGCTCACCAGACAGGGGACTGCCCCAGCATTTT; cdr3_aa: CASSPDRGLPQHF
d_call: .; j_call: TRBJ1-4; v_call: TRBV11-2; clone_size: .; cdr3_nt: TGTGCCAGCAGCTTGTCTCCGGAAGAAAAACTGTTTTTT; cdr3_aa: CASSLSPEEKLFF
d_call: TRBD1; j_call: TRBJ1-5; v_call: TRBV5-3; clone_size: .; cdr3_nt: TGTGCCAGCAGCCGTTCCCGGGACAGGGATAATCAGCCCCAGCATTTT; cdr3_aa: CASSRSRDRDNQPQHF
d_call: .; j_call: TRBJ2-5; v_call: TRBV7-9; clone_size: few; cdr3_nt: TGTGCCAGCAGGGGAAATGTTGGGTTCGGTCAAGAGACCCAGTACTTC; cdr3_aa: CASRGNVGFGQETQYF
d_call: TRBD2; j_call: TRBJ2-6; v_call: TRBV11-2; clone_size: .; cdr3_nt: TGTGCCAGCAGCCGACGTTCTAGCGGGAGCTCTGGGGCCAACGTCCTGACTTTC; cdr3_aa: CASSRRSSGSSGANVLTF
d_call: TRBD2; j_call: TRBJ2-3; v_call: TRBV5-4; clone_size: few; cdr3_nt: TGTGCCAGCAGCCCACTAGAGGTAGCGGGGGATACGCAGTATTTT; cdr3_aa: CASSPLEVAGDTQYF
d_call: .; j_call: TRBJ1-2; v_call: TRBV28; clone_size: .; cdr3_nt: TGTGCCAGCAGTTTATCAGGAGGGGCCGTTAACTATGGCTACACCTTC; cdr3_aa: CASSLSGGAVNYGYTF
d_call: .; j_call: TRBJ2-5; v_call: TRBV11-2; clone_size: few; cdr3_nt: TGTGCCAGCAGCCGGGCCGGGGGCGGGGAGACCCAGTACTTC; cdr3_aa: CASSRAGGGETQYF
d_call: .; j_call: TRBJ1-3; v_call: TRBV7-9; clone_size: few; cdr3_nt: TGTGCCAGCATCCACGACAGCGGAAACACCATATATTTT; cdr3_aa: CASIHDSGNTIYF
d_call: .; j_call: TRBJ1-5; v_call: TRBV10-2; clone_size: .; cdr3_nt: TGCGCCAGCAGGGGAGGAGGGGAGCAGCCCCAGCATTTT; cdr3_aa: CASRGGGEQPQHF
d_call: .; j_call: TRBJ1-1; v_call: TRBV27; clone_size: few; cdr3_nt: TGTGCCAGCAGTTTTTGGTTCGGGGGTGGGAACACTGAAGCTTTCTTT; cdr3_aa: CASSFWFGGGNTEAFF
d_call: .; j_call: TRBJ1-1; v_call: TRBV12-5; clone_size: .; cdr3_nt: TGTGCTAGTGGTTTGGTACCTTACACTGAAGCTTTCTTT; cdr3_aa: CASGLVPYTEAFF
d_call: .; j_call: TRBJ1-1; v_call: TRBV7-9; clone_size: few; cdr3_nt: TGTGCCAGCAGCTTAGGGGGGCCACCTTGGGAAGCTTTCTTT; cdr3_aa: CASSLGGPPWEAFF